This T cell receptor (beta chain) was captured in a study of T cells in Graves' hyperthyroidism and ophthalmopathy. Study-level findings and limits: Model-based prediction identified ophthalmopathy a median roughly 5.9 months prior to its onset.

Germline loops: CDR1 SGHAT, CDR2 FQDESV (reference sequence). The CDR3 is made up of 16 amino acids. The ends lost 5 bases at V and 5 bases at J; junction bases unmatched: 15. The sample holds many counts of this clonotype. Its specificity is unknown. It was RNA transcripts that yielded the amplified TCR beta CDR3 regions. HTBI primers were used for first-round RT-PCR of the TCR CDR3. TCRdb reanalysed the multiplex PCR reads using MiXCR and keeps one entry per CDR3 protein. The sample shows roughly 100,000 distinct CDR3 sequences, over 50% of them seen only once. The hyperthyroidism was newly diagnosed and had lasted under 2 months; the patients were aged 18 to 65.

The sample was blood. This clonotype was sampled from a woman between 35 and 50 years old with Graves' hyperthyroidism. The V and J genes are TRBV11-1 and TRBJ2-7, with 7 nucleotides matching TRBD2. The CDR3, as DNA: TGTGCCAGCAGCCTAGGTACTAGCGAGTTCTACCACGAGCAGTACTTC. This translates into CASSLGTSEFYHEQYF.